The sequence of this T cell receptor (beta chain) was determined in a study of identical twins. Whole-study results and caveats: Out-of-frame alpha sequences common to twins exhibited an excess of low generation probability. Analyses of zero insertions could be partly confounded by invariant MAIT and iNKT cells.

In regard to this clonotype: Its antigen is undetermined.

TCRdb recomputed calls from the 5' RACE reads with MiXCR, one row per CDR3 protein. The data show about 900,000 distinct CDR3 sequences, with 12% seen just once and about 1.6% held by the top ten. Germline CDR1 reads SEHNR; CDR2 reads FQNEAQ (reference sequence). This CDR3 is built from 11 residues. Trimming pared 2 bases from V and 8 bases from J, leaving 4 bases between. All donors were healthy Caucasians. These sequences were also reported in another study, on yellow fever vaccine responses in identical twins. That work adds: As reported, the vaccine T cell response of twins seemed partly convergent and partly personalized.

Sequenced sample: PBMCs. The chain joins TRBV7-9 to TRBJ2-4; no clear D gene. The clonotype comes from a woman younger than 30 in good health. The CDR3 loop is CASSLSDIQYF. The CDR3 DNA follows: TGTGCCAGCAGCTTATCCGACATTCAGTACTTC.